This is a list of T cell receptor beta chains from one sample in a study of blood T cell repertoires in COVID-19. Using immunoSEQ multiplex PCR, the repertoire was profiled, and TCRdb retains in-frame clones only, with some absent. The table lists 350,000 to 450,000 clones, 85% of them singletons. The sample taken for sequencing was peripheral blood. These receptors all stem from a woman aged 18-29 years with acute or convalescent COVID-19. The CDR3 runs from the conserved cysteine through the conserved F or W. Each record gives: J gene, clone size, V gene, D gene, CDR3 protein, CDR3 DNA. D genes are given only for firm matches. Expanded clones are given a class, and other clones once, few, many or no size at all.

TRBJ1-6 | - | TRBV4-1 | - | CASSQGTFYNSPLHF | TGCGCCAGCAGCCAAGGGACATTCTATAATTCACCCCTCCACTTT
TRBJ2-7 | - | TRBV7-3 | TRBD1 | CASSLGTGGFFYEQYF | TGTGCCAGCAGCTTAGGGACAGGGGGGTTTTTTTACGAGCAGTACTTC
TRBJ1-2 | - | TRBV9 | TRBD1 | CASSPRPRQGAPNYGYTF | TGTGCCAGCAGCCCCCGTCCACGACAGGGGGCCCCGAACTATGGCTACACCTTC
TRBJ1-4 | once | TRBV24-1 | - | CATSDPRGGTNEKLFF | TGTGCCACCAGTGATCCGAGAGGCGGCACTAATGAAAAACTGTTTTTT
TRBJ2-3 | once | TRBV11-2 | TRBD2 | CASSPTVGSGGRTDTQYF | TGTGCCAGCAGCCCCACCGTGGGAAGCGGGGGACGCACAGATACGCAGTATTTT
TRBJ1-5 | - | TRBV18 | - | CASSPVRGGDYSNQPQHF | TGTGCCAGCTCACCAGTGAGGGGGGGAGATTATAGCAATCAGCCCCAGCATTTT
TRBJ1-1 | - | TRBV29-1 | TRBD1 | CSVGGIVVRGLDTEAFF | TGCAGCGTTGGCGGTATTGTTGTAAGGGGGCTGGACACTGAAGCTTTCTTT
TRBJ2-3 | - | TRBV28 | TRBD2 | CASSSPTSTEADTQYF | TGTGCCAGCAGCTCCCCGACTAGCACTGAGGCAGATACGCAGTATTTT
TRBJ1-2 | once | TRBV2 | TRBD1 | CASKPDRVDYGYTF | TGTGCCAGCAAACCGGACAGGGTAGACTATGGCTACACCTTC
TRBJ2-7 | - | TRBV6-4 | - | CASSDGGGHEQYF | TGTGCCAGCAGTGATGGCGGGGGCCACGAGCAGTACTTC
TRBJ2-1 | - | TRBV5-4 | - | CASSLEGVRAYNEQFF | TGTGCCAGCAGCTTGGAGGGGGTAAGGGCCTACAATGAGCAGTTCTTC
TRBJ2-2 | once | TRBV19 | - | CASSSLSGELFF | TGTGCCAGTAGTTCCCTAAGCGGGGAGCTGTTTTTT
TRBJ1-2 | - | TRBV6-5 | - | CASSLSGGSDGYTF | TGTGCCAGCAGTTTGTCGGGGGGCAGCGATGGCTACACCTTC
TRBJ1-2 | - | TRBV6-2/TRBV6-3 | TRBD1 | CASSLRTGPGYTF | TGTGCCAGCAGTTTAAGGACAGGGCCTGGCTACACCTTC
TRBJ2-7 | few | TRBV14 | - | CASSQVMGGEQYF | TGTGCCAGCAGCCAAGTGATGGGAGGCGAGCAGTACTTC
TRBJ2-2 | - | TRBV12-3/TRBV12-4 | - | CASTGHSTGELFF | TGTGCCAGCACCGGACATAGCACCGGGGAGCTGTTTTTT
TRBJ2-1 | - | TRBV18 | - | CASSTTGPDYNEQFF | TGTGCCAGCTCGACTACAGGGCCCGACTACAATGAGCAGTTCTTC
TRBJ1-1 | few | TRBV5-4 | TRBD1 | CASSFGQGFTEAFF | TGTGCCAGCAGCTTCGGACAGGGGTTTACTGAAGCTTTCTTT
TRBJ2-7 | - | TRBV5-8 | TRBD1 | CASCPGQGTYEQYF | TGTGCCAGCTGCCCGGGACAGGGGACCTACGAGCAGTACTTC
TRBJ1-2 | - | TRBV14 | - | CASSRVNYGYTF | TGTGCCAGCAGCCGAGTGAACTATGGCTACACCTTC
TRBJ2-1 | - | TRBV5-1 | - | CASSPQGPGQFF | TGCGCCAGCAGCCCGCAGGGGCCGGGGCAGTTCTTC
TRBJ2-1 | - | TRBV3-1/TRBV3-2 | - | CASSHDLYNEQFF | TGTGCCAGCAGCCATGACTTATACAATGAGCAGTTCTTC
TRBJ1-1 | - | TRBV10-3 | - | CAISVKTEDAAFF | TGTGCCATCAGTGTAAAGACAGAGGACGCGGCTTTCTTT
TRBJ1-6 | - | TRBV13 | - | CASSLEGPREALHF | TGTGCCAGCAGCTTAGAGGGGCCCCGGGAGGCCCTCCACTTT
TRBJ1-2 | - | TRBV30 | TRBD1 | CAWTGQGYGYTF | TGTGCCTGGACGGGACAGGGATATGGCTACACCTTC
TRBJ1-2 | - | TRBV12-3/TRBV12-4 | - | CATGGDGYTF | TGTGCCACGGGAGGGGACGGCTACACCTTC
TRBJ2-5 | - | TRBV6-5 | - | CASSTGQAEETQYF | TGTGCCAGCAGCACGGGACAAGCTGAAGAGACCCAGTACTTC
TRBJ1-2 | - | TRBV5-5 | - | CARGRIPDGYTF | TGTGCCAGGGGGCGGATCCCCGACGGCTACACCTTC
TRBJ1-4 | - | TRBV3-1/TRBV3-2 | - | CASSQDRAGDEKLFF | TGTGCCAGCAGCCAAGATCGGGCAGGGGATGAAAAACTGTTTTTT
TRBJ1-2 | - | TRBV2 | - | CASSVARLSDGYTF | TGTGCCAGCAGTGTGGCCCGCTTGTCTGATGGCTACACCTTC
TRBJ2-2 | - | TRBV9 | - | CASSVGQGGTGELFF | TGTGCCAGCAGCGTTGGCCAGGGGGGCACCGGGGAGCTGTTTTTT
TRBJ2-7 | - | TRBV9 | - | CASSVTPNYEQYF | TGTGCCAGCAGCGTAACACCCAACTACGAGCAGTACTTC
TRBJ2-3 | - | TRBV13 | TRBD1 | CASSLGQEITDTQYF | TGTGCCAGCAGCTTGGGACAGGAGATCACAGATACGCAGTATTTT
TRBJ1-1 | - | TRBV10-3 | TRBD1 | CAISELDRGQAFF | TGTGCCATCAGTGAATTGGACAGGGGGCAAGCTTTCTTT
TRBJ1-6 | once | TRBV19 | - | CASARQANSPLHF | TGTGCCAGTGCCAGACAGGCCAATTCACCCCTCCACTTT
TRBJ1-2 | - | TRBV6-1 | TRBD1 | CASSDGTGVYGYTF | TGTGCCAGCAGTGACGGGACAGGGGTCTATGGCTACACCTTC
TRBJ1-1 | - | TRBV10-2 | - | CASSEYLQNTEAFF | TGCGCCAGCAGTGAGTATTTACAGAACACTGAAGCTTTCTTT
TRBJ1-6 | - | TRBV9 | - | CASSDQGSYNSPLHF | TGTGCCAGCAGCGACCAGGGCTCCTATAATTCACCCCTCCACTTT
TRBJ1-1 | - | TRBV10-3 | - | CAISGSTEAFF | TGTGCCATCAGTGGGAGCACTGAAGCTTTCTTT
TRBJ1-1 | - | TRBV6-5 | TRBD1 | CAGDRESGSTEAFF | TGTGCCGGGGACAGGGAAAGTGGCAGCACTGAAGCTTTCTTT
TRBJ1-5 | once | TRBV29-1 | - | CSPWRGNQPQHF | TGCAGCCCCTGGCGGGGTAATCAGCCCCAGCATTTT
TRBJ2-5 | - | TRBV28 | - | CASSLGIQETQYF | TGTGCCAGCAGCCTAGGAATCCAAGAGACCCAGTACTTC
TRBJ1-1 | few | TRBV6-5 | - | CASRLQESTEAFF | TGTGCCAGCAGACTACAGGAGAGCACTGAAGCTTTCTTT
TRBJ2-3 | - | TRBV9 | - | CASSVVVHRVTTDTQYF | TGTGCCAGCAGCGTAGTGGTTCACAGGGTGACCACAGATACGCAGTATTTT
TRBJ2-6 | - | TRBV27 | - | CASSSTSGANVLTF | TGTGCCAGCAGTTCCACATCTGGGGCCAACGTCCTGACTTTC
TRBJ2-7 | - | TRBV19 | - | CASSTYPTGIYEQYF | TGTGCCAGTAGTACCTACCCGACGGGGATCTACGAGCAGTACTTC
TRBJ1-2 | - | TRBV7-3 | - | CASSSGTHYGYTF | TGTGCCAGCAGCTCCGGGACACACTATGGCTACACCTTC
TRBJ1-4 | - | TRBV3-1/TRBV3-2 | - | CASSRTGSTNEKLFF | TGTGCCAGCAGCCGCACAGGGTCGACTAATGAAAAACTGTTTTTT
TRBJ2-2 | - | TRBV13 | - | CASSLVGAQAGELFF | TGTGCCAGCAGCTTAGTGGGGGCCCAAGCCGGGGAGCTGTTTTTT
TRBJ1-2 | - | TRBV5-1 | TRBD1 | CASSGDRVHGYTF | TGCGCCAGCAGCGGGGACAGGGTCCATGGCTACACCTTC
TRBJ1-2 | - | TRBV6-5 | - | CASSYSNAGYTF | TGTGCCAGCAGTTACTCGAACGCGGGCTACACCTTC
TRBJ2-6 | - | TRBV2 | TRBD1 | CASSEEQGAGGANVLTF | TGTGCCAGCAGTGAGGAACAGGGGGCTGGTGGGGCCAACGTCCTGACTTTC
TRBJ1-3 | - | TRBV30 | - | CAWIRGRGGNTIYF | TGTGCCTGGATCCGGGGACGCGGAGGGAACACCATATATTTT
TRBJ1-3 | - | TRBV5-5 | TRBD1 | CASSTGQTSGNTIYF | TGTGCCAGCAGCACGGGACAGACCTCTGGAAACACCATATATTTT
TRBJ2-7 | - | TRBV30 | - | CAWSVEGYEQYF | TGTGCCTGGAGTGTAGAGGGTTACGAGCAGTACTTC
TRBJ1-5 | - | TRBV2 | - | CASSPGQHNQPQHF | TGTGCCAGCAGTCCAGGACAGCACAATCAGCCCCAGCATTTT
TRBJ1-1 | - | TRBV10-3 | - | CAISESGSRATEAFF | TGTGCCATCAGTGAGTCGGGATCCAGGGCAACTGAAGCTTTCTTT
TRBJ2-7 | - | TRBV2 | - | CASSSLYLDF | TGTGCCAGCAGTAGCCTTTACCTGGACTTC
TRBJ1-6 | - | TRBV12-3/TRBV12-4 | - | CASSPVSPLHF | TGTGCCAGCAGTCCGGTTTCACCCCTCCACTTT
TRBJ1-1 | - | TRBV12-3/TRBV12-4 | - | CASSHGGTEAFF | TGTGCCAGCAGCCACGGGGGCACTGAAGCTTTCTTT